Presented here are 4 T cell receptor beta chains from one specimen sequenced in a study of glioma-infiltrating T cells. Amplification of TCR alpha and beta CDR3 regions from RNA used iRepertoire nested multiplex PCR. TCRdb reprocessed the multiplex PCR reads with MiXCR, giving one entry per CDR3 protein. This table has around 150,000 distinct CDR3 sequences, more than 35% appearing once. The specimen sequenced was glioma tissue, nonneoplastic brain tissue, or PBMCs (not recorded which). Source of these receptors: a human donor with low-grade glioma or glioblastoma, undergoing nonglioma brain surgery, or in good health (not recorded which).

As to this clonotype: This may be a read error: a much more frequent sequence differs by one nucleotide. The conserved final phenylalanine or tryptophan is absent from the CDR3, which likely points to a read error. The J gene is TRBJ1-1, the V gene TRBV14; the D is unclear. Germline values: CDR1 SGHDN, CDR2 FVKESK. The CDR3 sequence is 12 residues long. Trimming stripped 4 bases from V and 8 bases from J, with 11 bases between. The CDR3 region is CASSPRLWEAFL. CDR3 sequence (DNA): TGTGCCAGCAGCCCTCGGCTGTGGGAAGCTTTCCTT.

This clonotype showed up just a few times. This chain uses TRBV6-1 with TRBJ1-5; no firm D call. Trimming cost V 6 bases and J 3 bases, with 9 bases left between them. Germline assignment: CDR1 MNHNS and CDR2 SASEGT. The CDR3 has 13 amino acids. The CDR3 DNA reads TGTGCCAGCAGCCCACAGCCCAATCAGCCCCAGCATTTT. It specifies CASSPQPNQPQHF.

This clonotype showed up just a few times. The chain couples TRBV2 to TRBJ2-1; D not certain. CDR1 is SNHLY, CDR2 FYNNEI, per germline. This CDR3 contains 13 residues. V was pared by 1 base and J by 7 bases, with 8 bases between. CDR3 amino acids: CASSEGFMNEQFF. In nucleotides, the CDR3 is TGTGCCAGCAGTGAAGGATTCATGAATGAGCAGTTCTTC.

Concerning this clonotype itself: A read error may account for a junction end that differs from germline. This chain joins TRBV7-9 and TRBJ2-5, with 7 bases identical to TRBD1. CDR1 and CDR2 from the germline V gene are SEHNR and FQNEAQ (reference sequence). The CDR3 is made up of 13 amino acids. CDR3 sequence: CARSSNRGETQYF. CDR3 sequence (DNA): TGTGCCCGCAGCTCGAACAGGGGAGAGACCCAGTACTTC.